This section outlines one T cell receptor beta chain sequence together with its context. Germline V CDR1 and CDR2: LGHNA, YSLEER. Trimming pared 0 bases from V and 5 bases from J, leaving 22 bases between. The CDR3 totals 18 residues. This specimen belongs to a study of T cell changes during pregnancy in multiple sclerosis. TCRdb's copy holds only in-frame clones and misses some; the assay was immunoSEQ multiplex PCR. The sample lists approximately 44,000 clones, approximately 91% occurring once. This sample comprised CD4+ T cells from peripheral blood mononuclear cells, obtained before pregnancy. The receptor's source is a female donor with multiple sclerosis, enrolled in a pregnancy study. The J gene is TRBJ1-2, the V gene TRBV4-3; TRBD1 is a possible D gene (6 bases). Here the CDR3 reads CASSQEAQGPGGGYGYTF. In nucleotides, the CDR3 is TGCGCCAGCAGCCAAGAGGCGCAGGGGCCCGGAGGTGGGTATGGCTACACCTTC.